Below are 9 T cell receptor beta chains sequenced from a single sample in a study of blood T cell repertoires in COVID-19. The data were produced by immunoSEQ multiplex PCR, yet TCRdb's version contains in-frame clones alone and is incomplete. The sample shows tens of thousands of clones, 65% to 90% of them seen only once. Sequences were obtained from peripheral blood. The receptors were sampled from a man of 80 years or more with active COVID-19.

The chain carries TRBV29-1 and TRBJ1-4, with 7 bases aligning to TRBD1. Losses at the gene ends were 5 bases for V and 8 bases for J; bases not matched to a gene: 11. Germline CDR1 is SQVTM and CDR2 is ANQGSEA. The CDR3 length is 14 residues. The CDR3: CSVLGGRVGEKLFF. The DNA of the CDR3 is TGCAGCGTTCTAGGGGGCAGGGTGGGGGAAAAACTGTTTTTT.

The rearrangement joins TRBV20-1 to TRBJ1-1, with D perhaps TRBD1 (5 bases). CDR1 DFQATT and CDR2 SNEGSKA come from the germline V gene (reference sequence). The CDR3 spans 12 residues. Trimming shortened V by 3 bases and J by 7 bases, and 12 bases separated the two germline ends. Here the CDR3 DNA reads TGCAGTGCTAGTCCCGTGGGGCTTGAAGCTTTCTTT. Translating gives CSASPVGLEAFF.

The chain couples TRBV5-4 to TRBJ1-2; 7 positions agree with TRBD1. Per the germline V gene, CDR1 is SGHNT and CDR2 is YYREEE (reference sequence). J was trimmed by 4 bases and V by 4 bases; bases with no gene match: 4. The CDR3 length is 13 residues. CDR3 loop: CASSPGTAYGYTF. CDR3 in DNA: TGTGCCAGCAGCCCCGGGACAGCCTATGGCTACACCTTC.

The chain's CDR3 is CASSLGGTNTEAFF. CDR3 in DNA: TGTGCCAGCAGCTTAGGCGGGACGAACACTGAAGCTTTCTTT. The V and J genes are TRBV7-3 and TRBJ1-1; a weak D match, TRBD1 (5 bases). From germline, CDR1 is SGHTA and CDR2 FQGTGA. V was cut by 2 bases and J by 1 base, with 8 bases left in between. This CDR3 comprises 14 residues. The entire variable domain, with the rest obtained from reference TRBV7-3 and TRBJ1-1, is as follows: GAGVSQTPSNKVTEKGKYVELRCDPISGHTALYWYRQSLGQGPEFLIYFQGTGAADDSGLPNDRFFAVRPEGSVSTLKIQRTERGDSAVYLCASSLGGTNTEAFFGQGTRLTVV.

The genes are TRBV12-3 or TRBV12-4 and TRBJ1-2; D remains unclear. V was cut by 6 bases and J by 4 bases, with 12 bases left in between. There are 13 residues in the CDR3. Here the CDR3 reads CASSEGGGYGYTF. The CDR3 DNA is TGTGCCAGCAGCGAGGGAGGCGGCTATGGCTACACCTTC.

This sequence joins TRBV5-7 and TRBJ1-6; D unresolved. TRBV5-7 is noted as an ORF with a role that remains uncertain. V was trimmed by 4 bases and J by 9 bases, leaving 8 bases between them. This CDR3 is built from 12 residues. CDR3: CASSPTPSPLHF. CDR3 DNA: TGTGCCAGCAGCCCGACACCTTCACCCCTCCACTTT.

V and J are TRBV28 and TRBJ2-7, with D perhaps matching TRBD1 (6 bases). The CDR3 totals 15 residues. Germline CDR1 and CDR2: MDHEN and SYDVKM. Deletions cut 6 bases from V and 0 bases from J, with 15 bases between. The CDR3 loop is CASRIQGLSSYEQYF. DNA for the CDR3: TGTGCCAGCAGGATACAGGGCCTGAGCTCCTACGAGCAGTACTTC.

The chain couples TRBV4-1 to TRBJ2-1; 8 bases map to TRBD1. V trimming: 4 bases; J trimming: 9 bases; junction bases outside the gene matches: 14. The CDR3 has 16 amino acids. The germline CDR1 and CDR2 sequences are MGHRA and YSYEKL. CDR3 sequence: CASSPRTGTVGGEQFF. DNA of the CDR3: TGCGCCAGCAGCCCCAGGACAGGGACGGTTGGCGGTGAGCAGTTCTTC.

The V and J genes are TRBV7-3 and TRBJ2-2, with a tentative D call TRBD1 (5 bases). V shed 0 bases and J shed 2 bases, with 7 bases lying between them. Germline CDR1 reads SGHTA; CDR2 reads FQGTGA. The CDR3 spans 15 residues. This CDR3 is CASSLTGDNTGELFF. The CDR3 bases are TGTGCCAGCAGCTTAACAGGGGATAACACCGGGGAGCTGTTTTTT.